This entry is about one T cell receptor beta chain. No cognate antigen has been identified for it. No clone much larger than this one lies a single base away; base qualities are absent. These data are taken from a study of T cell responses to AZD1222 COVID-19 vaccine (dated by TCRdb to the early 2020s). For context, the study as a whole: AZD1222 recipients given second doses at about 4 weeks or at about 12 weeks were pooled, since spike-specific TCR depth and breadth were not found to differ between the two schedules. TCR sequencing covered approximately 230 trial participants: 200 to 220 given two doses of AZD1222 and about 26 given two doses of MenACWY control vaccine. Trial participants were enrolled by age into 18-55, 56-69 and 70-plus year subgroups, with about 150, 27 and 61 TCR-sequenced participants respectively.

The time point label, read with the paper, signifies: baseline before first vaccination. Vaccinee samples came from UK trials COV001 and COV002, including a single-blind randomized controlled phase 2/3 trial of AZD1222 (ChAdOx1 nCoV-19) in healthy adults. For TCRbeta chain sequencing, PBMC samples from trial participants were taken at day 0 and at day 28 after the second dose. Trimming takes 7 bases off V and 4 bases off J; junction bases not matched to a gene: 8. Reading the germline V gene gives CDR1 MNHEY and CDR2 SVGAGI. Spanning cysteine to phenylalanine, the CDR3 consists of 14 amino acids. Here the CDR3 DNA is all that survives: 42 bases in frame from base 1. The CDR3 regions of human TCRbeta chains were subjected to immunosequencing. The study's processing was this. Repertoire TCRs were checked for matches against a reference library of SARS-CoV-2-specific TCRs that had been generated using the MIRA antigen-specificity platform. Breadth meant the fraction of unique TCRs that were SARS-CoV-2-associated, whereas depth meant the fraction of total T cells that were SARS-CoV-2-associated. Using the MIRA data, each spike-specific TCR was assigned both to the spike region to which the TCR was reactive and to a CD4 or CD8 class. Log10-transformed breadth and depth values were compared by one-way ANOVA with Sidak's multiple comparisons tests. TCRdb obtained this table from immuneACCESS and retained in-frame rearrangements with V and J assigned. These tables miss some clones; where compared with another copy, unresolved V genes account for less than half of the shortfall, and the remainder is unexplained. V, J and clone size are taken as reported in that table, and D and trimming were inferred from the DNA itself. The sample has 100,000 to 150,000 clones on record, roughly 93% of them singletons. Around 5.9% of the sample comes from the top ten.

What the work shows at the level of the full study, not this receptor alone: Epitopes outside the regions mutated in the B.1.351 and B.1.1.7 variants were reportedly recognized by nearly half of the unique spike-specific TCRs. After two AZD1222 doses, spike-specific TCR breadth and depth were significantly higher than at day 0 and than in MenACWY recipients. The vaccine-associated CD4 TCRs covered the entire spike protein, and the dominant responses fell in regions 160-218 and 743-854. Participants were mostly white British, with more females than males. The authors suggested clonal diversity may have been underestimated. Conclusions about previously exposed vaccinees were limited because only six AZD1222 recipients were SARS-CoV-2 seropositive at baseline. Because no day 14 peak-response samples were available, the repertoires could be characterized only after the peak T cell response. The 56-69-year group was small, and its depth increase did not reach significance, likely because of low power.

The receptor chain draws on TRBV6-5 and TRBJ2-7; 9 central nucleotides agree with TRBD2. This specimen consisted of peripheral blood, obtained on day 0 of AZD1222 vaccination. The clonotype comes from an adult in good health. The CDR3 region: CASTPNLAGYEQYF. The sequenced DNA is TGTGCCAGCACCCCGAATCTAGCGGGGTACGAGCAGTACTTC.